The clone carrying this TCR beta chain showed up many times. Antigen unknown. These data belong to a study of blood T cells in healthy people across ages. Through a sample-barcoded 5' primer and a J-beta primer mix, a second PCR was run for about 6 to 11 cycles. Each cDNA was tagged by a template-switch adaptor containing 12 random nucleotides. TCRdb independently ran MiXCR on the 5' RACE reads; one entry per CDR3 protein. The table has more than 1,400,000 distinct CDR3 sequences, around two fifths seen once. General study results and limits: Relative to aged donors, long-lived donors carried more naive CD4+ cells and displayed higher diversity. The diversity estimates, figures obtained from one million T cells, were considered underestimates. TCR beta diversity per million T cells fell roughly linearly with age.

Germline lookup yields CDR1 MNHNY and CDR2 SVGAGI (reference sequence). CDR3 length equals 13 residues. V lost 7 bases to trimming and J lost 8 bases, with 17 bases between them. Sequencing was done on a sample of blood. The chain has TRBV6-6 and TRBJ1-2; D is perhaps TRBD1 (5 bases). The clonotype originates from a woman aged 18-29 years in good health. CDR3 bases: TGTGCCAGCACTGGGACGTCGGGAGGGGGCTACACCTTC. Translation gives CASTGTSGGGYTF.